The 7 T cell receptor beta chains reported below all come from one sample, sequenced in a study of blood T cells in healthy people across ages. Using a J-beta primer mix together with a sample-barcoded 5' primer, a second PCR was run for roughly 7 to 11 cycles. TCRdb used MiXCR to reprocess the 5' RACE reads, holding one entry per CDR3 protein. The sample includes about 1,800,000 distinct CDR3 sequences, roughly 28% of them seen just once. The sample taken for sequencing was blood. Receptors were obtained from a woman in her twenties or thirties in good health.

The chain combines TRBV6-2 or TRBV6-3 with TRBJ1-5; D is ambiguous. V lost 5 bases and J lost 6, with 14 bases in between. In germline, CDR1 is MNHEY, CDR2 SVGEGT. The CDR3 loop spans 14 amino acids. This chain's CDR3 is CASSPWEGSQPQHF. The CDR3, as DNA: TGTGCCAGCAGTCCTTGGGAGGGTAGTCAGCCCCAGCATTTT.

This clonotype occurred many times. The rearrangement links TRBV24-1 to TRBJ2-4; weak D call: TRBD1 (5 bases). The CDR3 runs to 15 residues. Germline V CDR1 and CDR2: KGHDR, SFDVKD. Trimming took 2 bases from V and 6 from J, leaving 13 bases between them. CDR3 in amino acids: CATSDSEQDLNIQYF. The CDR3 DNA is TGTGCCACCAGTGATTCGGAACAGGACCTAAACATTCAGTACTTC.

About this clonotype itself: One base away lies a much larger clone, so this may be a sequencing read error. J is TRBJ2-5 and V is TRBV9; D is possibly TRBD1 (5 bases). The DNA end is a closer match to TRBJ2-7, so the J assignment may be wrong. There are 16 residues in the CDR3. Germline CDR1 and CDR2: SGDLS and YYNGEE. CDR3 nucleotide sequence: TGTGCCAGCAGCGTAGTAGGGGTAACCCCATCCTACGAGCAGTACTTC. Protein product: CASSVVGVTPSYEQYF.

This clonotype was observed many times. V and J are TRBV28 and TRBJ2-7; TRBD2 matches at 13 bases. The CDR3 is made up of 17 amino acids. V lost 5 bases, J lost 3 bases, and 10 bases stayed unmatched. Germline V CDR1 and CDR2: MDHEN, SYDVKM. The CDR3 coding sequence is TGTGCCAGCAGTGAACGACTAGCGGGGGGCCTATTCTACGAGCAGTACTTC. This gives the protein CASSERLAGGLFYEQYF.

The chain employs TRBV20-1 and TRBJ1-5, with 7 bases matching TRBD1. This CDR3 spans 15 amino acids. V shed 0 bases, J shed 4 bases, and the junction held 6 bases outside the gene matches. The V gene's germline CDR1 is DFQATT and CDR2 SNEGSKA (reference sequence). The CDR3 region has the DNA TGCAGTGCTAGAGACCGAGGGGGCAGGAATCAGCCCCAGCATTTT. It translates to CSARDRGGRNQPQHF.

V and J are TRBV7-9 and TRBJ2-7, with 8 bases matching TRBD1. V dropped 1 base and J dropped 3; count of bases not matched to a gene: 5. This CDR3 comprises 15 residues. Germline V CDR1 and CDR2: SEHNR, FQNEAQ (reference sequence). CDR3 in DNA: TGTGCCAGCAGCTTAGGACAGGGGAAGGGCTACGAGCAGTACTTC. Its protein is CASSLGQGKGYEQYF.

This clonotype was recorded at least ten times. The J gene is TRBJ2-7, the V gene TRBV7-2; D gene uncertain. The length of the CDR3 is 12 residues. Germline CDR1 SGHTA, CDR2 FQGNSA. Between the trimmed V and J ends, which lost 6 bases and 7 bases, there was a span of 13 bases. The DNA for the CDR3 is TGTGCCAGCAGGTACGACATTAGTGAGCAGTACTTC. It translates to CASRYDISEQYF.